The T cell receptor beta chain described here comes from a study of post-analysis software for immune sequencing data. CDR1 and CDR2 from the germline V gene are SGHTA and FQGNSA. The CDR3 is made up of 12 amino acids. The V end lost 3 bases, the J end lost 9 bases, and 9 bases lay between the germline ends. The study's findings and limits: In patients, 4 to 6 TRBV segments were more frequent than in controls, with TRBV5-6, TRBV5-1 and TRBV20-1 among them. Controls significantly exceeded multiple sclerosis patients in normalized Chao1 diversity.

Unique molecular identifiers featured in each of the TCR beta cDNA libraries. TCRdb redid the calling of the PCR reads with MiXCR, one entry per CDR3 protein. Of about 430,000 distinct CDR3 sequences listed, more than 30% are singletons. This clonotype was detected ten times or more. Its antigen remains unidentified. Material for sequencing was blood. The TCR sequence derives from a girl between 2 and 10 years old with multiple sclerosis. The rearrangement uses TRBV7-2 and TRBJ2-1; tentative D call: TRBD1 (5 bases). In nucleotides, the CDR3 is TGTGCCAGCAGCTTGCAGGGCGGTGAGCAGTTCTTC. This translates into CASSLQGGEQFF.